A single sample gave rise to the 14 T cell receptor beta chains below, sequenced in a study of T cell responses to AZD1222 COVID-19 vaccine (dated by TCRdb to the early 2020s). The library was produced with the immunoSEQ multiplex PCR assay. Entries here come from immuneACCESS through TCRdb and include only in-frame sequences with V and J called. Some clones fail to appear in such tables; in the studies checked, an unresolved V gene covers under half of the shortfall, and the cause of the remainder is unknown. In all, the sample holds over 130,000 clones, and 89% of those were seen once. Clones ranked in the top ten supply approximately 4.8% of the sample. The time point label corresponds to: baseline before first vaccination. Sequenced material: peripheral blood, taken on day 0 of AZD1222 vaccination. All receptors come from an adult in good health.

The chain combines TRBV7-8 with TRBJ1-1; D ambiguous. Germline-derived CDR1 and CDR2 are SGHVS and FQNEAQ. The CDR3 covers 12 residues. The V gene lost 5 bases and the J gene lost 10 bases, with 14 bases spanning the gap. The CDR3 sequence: CASSTNKHVAFF. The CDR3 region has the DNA TGTGCCAGCAGCACTAACAAGCATGTAGCTTTCTTT.

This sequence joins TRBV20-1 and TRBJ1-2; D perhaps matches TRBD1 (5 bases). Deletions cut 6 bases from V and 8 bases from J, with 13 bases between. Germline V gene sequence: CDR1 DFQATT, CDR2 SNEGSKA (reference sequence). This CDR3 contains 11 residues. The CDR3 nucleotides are TGCAGTGCGGTGCAGGGAGAGGGCTACACCTTC. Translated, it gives CSAVQGEGYTF.

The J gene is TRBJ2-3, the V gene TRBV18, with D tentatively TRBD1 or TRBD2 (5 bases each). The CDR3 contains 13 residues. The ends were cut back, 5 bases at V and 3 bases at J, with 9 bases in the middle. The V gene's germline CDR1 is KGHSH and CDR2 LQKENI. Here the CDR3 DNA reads TGTGCCAGCTCAGGGGACCTTACAGATACGCAGTATTTT. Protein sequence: CASSGDLTDTQYF.

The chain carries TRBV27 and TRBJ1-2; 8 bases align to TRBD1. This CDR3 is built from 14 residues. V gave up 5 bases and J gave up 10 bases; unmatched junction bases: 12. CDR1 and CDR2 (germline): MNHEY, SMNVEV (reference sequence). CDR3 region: CASSMTRQGPTYTF. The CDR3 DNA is TGTGCCAGCAGTATGACCCGACAGGGGCCAACCTACACCTTC.

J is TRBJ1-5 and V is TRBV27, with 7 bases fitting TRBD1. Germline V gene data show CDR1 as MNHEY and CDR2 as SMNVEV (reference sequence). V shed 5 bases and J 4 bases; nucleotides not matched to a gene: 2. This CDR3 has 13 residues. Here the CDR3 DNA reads TGTGCCAGCAGTCAGACAGGGAATCAGCCCCAGCATTTT. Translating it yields CASSQTGNQPQHF.

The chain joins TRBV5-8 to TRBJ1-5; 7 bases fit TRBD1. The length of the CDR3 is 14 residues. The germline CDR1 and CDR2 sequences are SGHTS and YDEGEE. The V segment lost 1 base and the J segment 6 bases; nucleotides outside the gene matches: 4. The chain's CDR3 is CASSLLQGIQPQHF. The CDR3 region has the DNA TGTGCCAGCAGCTTGTTACAGGGGATTCAGCCCCAGCATTTT. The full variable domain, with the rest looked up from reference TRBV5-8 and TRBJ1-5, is EAGVTQSPTHLIKTRGQQATLRCSPISGHTSVYWYQQALGLGLQFLLWYDEGEERNRGNFPPRFSGRQFPNYSSELNVNALELEDSALYLCASSLLQGIQPQHFGDGTRLSIL.

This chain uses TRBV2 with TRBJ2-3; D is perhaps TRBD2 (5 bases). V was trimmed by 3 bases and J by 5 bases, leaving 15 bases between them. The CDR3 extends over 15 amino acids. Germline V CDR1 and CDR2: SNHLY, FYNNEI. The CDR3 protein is CASSDRLAGGDTQYF. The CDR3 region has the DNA TGTGCCAGCAGTGACAGGCTAGCTGGTGGAGATACGCAGTATTTT.

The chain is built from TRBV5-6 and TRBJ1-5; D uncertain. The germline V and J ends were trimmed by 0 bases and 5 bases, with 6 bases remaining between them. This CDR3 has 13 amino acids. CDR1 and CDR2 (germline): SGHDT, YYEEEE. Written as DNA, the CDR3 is TGTGCCAGCAGCTTGGCCAGTCATCAGCCCCAGCATTTT. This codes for CASSLASHQPQHF.

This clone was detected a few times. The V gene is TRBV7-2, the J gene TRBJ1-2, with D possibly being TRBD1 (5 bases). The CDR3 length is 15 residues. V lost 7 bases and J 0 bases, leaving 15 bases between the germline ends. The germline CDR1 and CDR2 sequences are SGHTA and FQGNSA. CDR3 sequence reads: CASTPHVGANYGYTF. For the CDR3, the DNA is TGTGCCAGCACCCCACACGTAGGGGCTAACTATGGCTACACCTTC.

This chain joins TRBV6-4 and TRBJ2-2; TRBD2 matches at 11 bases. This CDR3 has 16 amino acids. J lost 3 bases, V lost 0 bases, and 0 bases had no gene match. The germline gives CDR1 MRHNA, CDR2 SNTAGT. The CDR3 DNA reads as TGTGCCAGCAGTGACTCTAGCGGGAGGGACACCGGGGAGCTGTTTTTT. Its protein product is CASSDSSGRDTGELFF.

DNA for the CDR3: TGTGCCAGCAGTATCCCGACAGGGAAAGGGGGAAACATTCAGTACTTC. Its protein is CASSIPTGKGGNIQYF. The chain is built from TRBV28 and TRBJ2-4, with 7 bases aligning to TRBD1. V gave up 5 bases and J gave up 6 bases; unmatched junction bases: 13. This CDR3 spans 16 amino acids. The germline V gene has CDR1 MDHEN and CDR2 SYDVKM.

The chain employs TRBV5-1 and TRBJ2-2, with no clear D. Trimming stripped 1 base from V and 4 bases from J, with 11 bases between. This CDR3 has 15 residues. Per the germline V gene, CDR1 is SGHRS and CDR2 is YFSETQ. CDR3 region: CASSLFGLVTGELFF. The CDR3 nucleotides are TGCGCCAGCAGCTTGTTCGGTCTAGTCACCGGGGAGCTGTTTTTT.

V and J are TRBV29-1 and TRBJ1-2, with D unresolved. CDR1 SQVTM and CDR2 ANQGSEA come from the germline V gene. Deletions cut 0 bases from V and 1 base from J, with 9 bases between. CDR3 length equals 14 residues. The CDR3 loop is CSVEELSGNYGYTF. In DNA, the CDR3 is TGCAGCGTTGAAGAACTAAGCGGTAACTATGGCTACACCTTC.

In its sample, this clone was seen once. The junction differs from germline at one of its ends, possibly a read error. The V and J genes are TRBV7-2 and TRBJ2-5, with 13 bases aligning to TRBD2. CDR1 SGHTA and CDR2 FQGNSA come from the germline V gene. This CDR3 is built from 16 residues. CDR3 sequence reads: CASRARTSGGQGTQYF. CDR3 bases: TGTGCCAGCAGGGCTAGGACTAGCGGGGGTCAAGGGACCCAGTACTTC. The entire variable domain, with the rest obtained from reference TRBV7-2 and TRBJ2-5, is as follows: GAGVSQSPSNKVTEKGKDVELRCDPISGHTALYWYRQSLGQGLEFLIYFQGNSAPDKSGLPSDRFSAERTGGSVSTLTIQRTQQEDSAVYLCASRARTSGGQGTQYFGPGTRLLVL.